The present entry profiles one T cell receptor beta chain with its context. This entry is derived from a study of blood T cell repertoires in COVID-19. The overall study: Samples came from the United States, Italy and Spain, spanning acute and convalescent COVID-19.

CDR3 length equals 16 residues. V lost 7 bases and J lost 0, with 18 bases in between. Germline assignment: CDR1 SGHRS and CDR2 YFSETQ. Measured with immunoSEQ multiplex PCR; TCRdb has only the in-frame clones, and not every one. Found here are around 100,000 clones, 91% of them singletons; the top ten hold roughly 0.99%. The sequenced sample consisted of peripheral blood. The chain is built from TRBV5-1 and TRBJ2-3, with D perhaps matching TRBD2 (7 bases). The origin of this receptor is a man between 60 and 70 years old with acute or convalescent COVID-19. The DNA of the CDR3 is TGCGCCAGCGGGGGGGCGGCCCAAACTAGCACAGATACGCAGTATTTT. Amino acid sequence: CASGGAAQTSTDTQYF. Based on the CDR3 plus reference TRBV5-1 and TRBJ2-3, the full variable domain is KAGVTQTPRYLIKTRGQQVTLSCSPISGHRSVSWYQQTPGQGLQFLFEYFSETQRNKGNFPGRFSGRQFSNSRSEMNVSTLELGDSALYLCASGGAAQTSTDTQYFGPGTRLTVL.